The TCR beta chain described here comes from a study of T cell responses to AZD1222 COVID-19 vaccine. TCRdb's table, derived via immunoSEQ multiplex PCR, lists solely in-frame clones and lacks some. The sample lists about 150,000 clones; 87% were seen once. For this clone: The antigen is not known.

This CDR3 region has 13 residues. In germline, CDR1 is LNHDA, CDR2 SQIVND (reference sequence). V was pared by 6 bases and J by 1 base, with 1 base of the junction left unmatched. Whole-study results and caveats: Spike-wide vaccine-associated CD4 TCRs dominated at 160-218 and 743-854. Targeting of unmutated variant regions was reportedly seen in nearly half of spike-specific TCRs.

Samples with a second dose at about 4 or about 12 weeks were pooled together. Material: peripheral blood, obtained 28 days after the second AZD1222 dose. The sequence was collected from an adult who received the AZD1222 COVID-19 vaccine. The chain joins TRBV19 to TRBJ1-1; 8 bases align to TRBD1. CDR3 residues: CASSRGRNTEAFF. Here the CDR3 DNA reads TGTGCCAGTAGCAGGGGGCGGAACACTGAAGCTTTCTTT.